The 24 T cell receptor beta chains presented below share a single source sample, sequenced in a study of blood T cells in healthy people across ages (dated by TCRdb to the mid-2010s). Library prep was done by 5' RACE. Sequencing used an Illumina HiSeq 2500. A second PCR of about 6 to 12 cycles was performed with a sample-barcoded 5' primer and a J-beta primer mix. TCRdb reran the public reads through fastp at Q25 and MiXCR, keeping productive beta chains. Rows are combined by CDR3 protein, so each entry shows the most common genes and DNA. Across this sample there are just under 550,000 distinct CDR3 sequences, with around 24% seen only once. Roughly 10% of the sample comes from the top ten. The data also belong to a second study, concerning T cells of mothers and their children.

Sequenced sample: blood. The receptors stem from a boy between 10 and 17 years old in good health.

The rearrangement links TRBV7-9 to TRBJ2-2; 9 bases are shared with TRBD2. With V trimmed by 0 bases and J by 6 bases, 5 bases remained unmatched. The CDR3 runs to 16 residues. In germline, CDR1 is SEHNR, CDR2 FQNEAQ (reference sequence). The CDR3 coding sequence is TGTGCCAGCAGCTTAGCGGGACTAGCCGGCCCCGGGGAGCTGTTTTTT. This gives the protein CASSLAGLAGPGELFF.

The chain combines TRBV2 with TRBJ2-2, with D maybe TRBD1 (6 bases). Between the trimmed V and J ends, which lost 2 bases and 4 bases, there was a span of 14 bases. The germline gives CDR1 SNHLY, CDR2 FYNNEI. The CDR3 consists of 16 residues. The CDR3 loop is CASSERWQGFTGELFF. In nucleotides, the CDR3 is TGTGCCAGCAGTGAAAGGTGGCAGGGGTTCACCGGGGAGCTGTTTTTT.

This clonotype occurred a few times. The junction shows a germline mismatch at one end, possibly a read error. The chain joins TRBV7-9 to TRBJ2-5, with 8 bases fitting TRBD1. The last part of the DNA fits TRBJ2-7 better; the J call may be wrong. Germline V gene sequence: CDR1 SEHNR, CDR2 FQNEAQ (reference sequence). CDR3 length: 16 residues. The CDR3 here is CASSGGGQGKPCEQYF. DNA of the CDR3: TGCGCCAGCAGCGGTGGCGGACAGGGAAAACCCTGCGAGCAGTACTTC.

This clonotype has a count of ten or more. The chain combines TRBV7-2 with TRBJ2-5; 7 bases agree with TRBD1. J was trimmed by 9 bases and V by 5 bases; bases with no gene match: 9. The CDR3 is 13 residues long. In germline, CDR1 is SGHTA, CDR2 FQGNSA. For the CDR3, the DNA is TGTGCCAGCAGCGCTCGACAGGGTTTGGCCCAGTACTTC. Its protein is CASSARQGLAQYF.

This chain uses TRBV5-1 with TRBJ2-1; 12 bases match TRBD2. V was pared by 4 bases and J by 6 bases, with 8 bases of the junction left unmatched. The CDR3 extends over 16 amino acids. Germline V lookup: CDR1 SGHRS, CDR2 YFSETQ. CDR3 coding DNA: TGCGCCAGCAGCCCGTCGACTAGCGGGGGCCGCAATGAGCAGTTCTTC. It yields the protein CASSPSTSGGRNEQFF.

The genes are TRBV6-6 and TRBJ2-5; D uncertain. The J call may not be correct, given that the DNA end is closer to TRBJ2-7. Germline CDR1 and CDR2: MNHNY and SVGAGI (reference sequence). The CDR3 runs to 15 residues. CDR3 DNA: TGTGCCAGCAGTTACGGCCCCGGACCCTCCTACGAGCAGTACTTC. It translates to CASSYGPGPSYEQYF.

This chain joins TRBV9 and TRBJ2-1; D ambiguous. The germline V gene has CDR1 SGDLS and CDR2 YYNGEE. The germline V and J ends were trimmed by 0 bases and 3 bases, with 10 bases remaining between them. CDR3 length: 15 residues. In nucleotides, the CDR3 is TGTGCCAGCAGCGTAGACAAAACGGTCTACAATGAGCAGTTCTTC. It is translated as CASSVDKTVYNEQFF.

This clonotype has a handful of counts. The V and J genes are TRBV5-5 and TRBJ2-1; 10 nucleotides agree with TRBD2. V trimming: 4 bases; J trimming: 8 bases; junction bases outside the gene matches: 9. This CDR3 region has 15 residues. Germline loops: CDR1 SGHKS, CDR2 YYEKEE (reference sequence). The CDR3, as DNA: TGTGCCAGCAGCGGTAAGCGGGAGGGGGACTATGAGCAGTTCTTC. Its protein product is CASSGKREGDYEQFF.

A few counts support this clonotype. The chain employs TRBV28 and TRBJ2-4; TRBD2 agrees at 7 bases. The germline V gene encodes CDR1 MDHEN and CDR2 SYDVKM. The CDR3 covers 16 residues. J gave up 3 bases and V 1 base, and 6 bases lay outside the gene matches. The CDR3 nucleotides are TGTGCCAGCAGTTTATACATGGGGGGGTACAAAAACATTCAGTACTTC. As protein: CASSLYMGGYKNIQYF.

The CDR3 DNA reads as TGCAGTGCTAGAGGGCAGTTAACTGAAAAACTGTTTTTT. As protein: CSARGQLTEKLFF. The chain is built from TRBV20-1 and TRBJ1-4; D gene ambiguous. V was pared by 1 base and J by 7 bases, with 10 bases between. This CDR3 is built from 13 residues. Germline V gene sequence: CDR1 DFQATT, CDR2 SNEGSKA (reference sequence).

This rearrangement joins TRBV12-3 or TRBV12-4 to TRBJ1-4, with D tentatively TRBD1 (6 bases). V was clipped by 5 bases and J by 1 base, with 8 bases between them. CDR3 length equals 14 residues. The CDR3 DNA follows: TGTGCCAGCAGTCAGGACAGAACTAATGAAAAACTGTTTTTT. Translation: CASSQDRTNEKLFF.

This clonotype turned up a few times. The chain combines TRBV28 with TRBJ2-7; a weak D match, TRBD2 (6 bases). Germline CDR1 and CDR2: MDHEN and SYDVKM. V was trimmed by 6 bases and J by 7 bases, leaving 16 bases between them. The CDR3 is 13 residues long. The CDR3 spells CASRSPGGAEQYF. For the CDR3, the DNA is TGTGCCAGCAGAAGTCCAGGAGGGGCAGAGCAGTACTTC.

This clonotype was seen many times. The V gene is TRBV7-6, the J gene TRBJ2-2; 7 nucleotides agree with TRBD1. Germline-derived CDR1 and CDR2 are SGHVS and FNYEAQ. The trim removed 4 bases at V and 6 bases at J, leaving 8 bases unmatched. This CDR3 comprises 15 residues. The CDR3: CASSWYRGRPGELFF. CDR3 nucleotide sequence: TGTGCCAGCAGCTGGTACAGGGGAAGGCCCGGGGAGCTGTTTTTT.

J is TRBJ2-1 and V is TRBV15; 11 nucleotides agree with TRBD2. The germline V gene has CDR1 LNHNV and CDR2 YYDKDF (reference sequence). V was pared by 4 bases and J by 7 bases, with 6 bases of the junction left unmatched. This CDR3 spans 15 amino acids. CDR3 loop: CATSMDSGGVNEQFF. In nucleotides, the CDR3 is TGTGCCACCAGCATGGATAGCGGGGGGGTGAATGAGCAGTTCTTC.

This clonotype turned up a few times. This chain links TRBV2 with TRBJ2-2, with D perhaps TRBD1 or TRBD2 (6 bases each). The CDR3 sequence is 16 residues long. Germline CDR1 SNHLY, CDR2 FYNNEI. Trimming took off 3 bases at V and 5 bases at J, with 16 bases between the two ends. CDR3 DNA sequence: TGTGCCAGCAGTGACCTAGGAGGGGGAAGTACCGGGGAGCTGTTTTTT. Translated: CASSDLGGGSTGELFF. Full variable domain (rest looked up from reference TRBV2 and TRBJ2-2): EPEVTQTPSHQVTQMGQEVILRCVPISNHLYFYWYRQILGQKVEFLVSFYNNEISEKSEIFDDQFSVERPDGSNFTLKIRSTKLEDSAMYFCASSDLGGGSTGELFFGEGSRLTVL.

With respect to this clonotype: At one boundary the junction diverges from the germline segment, which might be a read error. This sequence joins TRBV5-1 and TRBJ2-5; D ambiguous. The CDR3 loop spans 12 amino acids. Per the germline V gene, CDR1 is SGHRS and CDR2 is YFSETQ. The CDR3 reads CASSLGLEAQYF. CDR3 in DNA: TGCGCCAGCAGCTTGGGGCTAGAGGCCCAGTACTTC. The full variable domain, in which reference TRBV5-1 and TRBJ2-5 provide the parts outside the CDR3, is KAGVTQTPRYLIKTRGQQVTLSCSPISGHRSVSWYQQTPGQGLQFLFEYFSETQRNKGNFPGRFSGRQFSNSRSEMNVSTLELGDSALYLCASSLGLEAQYFGPGTRLLVL.

The chain carries TRBV7-8 and TRBJ2-1, with 7 nucleotides matching TRBD2. The CDR3 totals 20 residues. Germline CDR1 and CDR2: SGHVS and FQNEAQ. Trimming took 1 base from V and 0 from J; bases not matched to a gene: 15. The CDR3 DNA follows: TGTGCCAGCAGCTTAGTCCCGGGACTACCAAGCCGGAGCTCCTACAATGAGCAGTTCTTC. Its translation is CASSLVPGLPSRSSYNEQFF.

The V call is TRBV6-6, the J call TRBJ1-4; TRBD1 agrees at 9 bases. Germline V gives CDR1 MNHNY, CDR2 SVGAGI (reference sequence). This CDR3 is 15 amino acids long. Trimming cost V 9 bases and J 8 bases; bases outside gene matches: 13. CDR3 in DNA: TGTGCCAGTAGCAGGGAAGGGACAGGGTGGGAAAAACTGTTTTTT. It is translated as CASSREGTGWEKLFF.

This clonotype was counted between two and nine times. The chain uses TRBV5-5 and TRBJ2-5; weak D call: TRBD1 (6 bases). Trimming took off 3 bases at V and 3 bases at J, with 12 bases between the two ends. CDR1 is SGHKS and CDR2 is YYEKEE in the germline V gene (reference sequence). This CDR3 has 14 residues. In DNA, the CDR3 is TGTGCCAGCAGCTCAGGACAGTCGGAAGAGACCCAGTACTTC. Its translation is CASSSGQSEETQYF.

The chain has TRBV27 and TRBJ1-2; D not resolved. V lost 4 bases, J lost 8 bases, and 17 bases lay in between. The CDR3 runs 14 residues. The germline V gene has CDR1 MNHEY and CDR2 SMNVEV (reference sequence). CDR3 region: CASSWGHQSRGYTF. The CDR3 DNA sequence: TGTGCCAGCAGTTGGGGTCACCAATCGCGGGGCTACACCTTC.

The chain is built from TRBV14 and TRBJ2-5; TRBD1 matches 7 bases. The J call may be in error: the DNA end matches TRBJ2-7 better. CDR1 is SGHDN, CDR2 FVKESK, per germline. CDR3 length equals 15 residues. The chain's CDR3 is CASSHTGARVYEQYF. CDR3 DNA sequence: TGTGCCAGCAGCCATACAGGGGCCCGAGTCTACGAGCAGTACTTC.

The chain employs TRBV7-9 and TRBJ2-1; D is unclear. The CDR3 sequence is 14 residues long. Germline loops: CDR1 SEHNR, CDR2 FQNEAQ (reference sequence). Trimming pared 0 bases from V and 4 bases from J, leaving 7 bases between. The CDR3 sequence is CASSLASRYNEQFF. CDR3 nucleotides: TGTGCCAGCAGCTTAGCTAGTAGGTACAATGAGCAGTTCTTC. Combining the CDR3 with reference TRBV7-9 and TRBJ2-1 gives the whole variable domain DTGVSQNPRHKITKRGQNVTFRCDPISEHNRLYWYRQTLGQGPEFLTYFQNEAQLEKSRLLSDRFSAERPKGSFSTLEIQRTEQGDSAMYLCASSLASRYNEQFFGPGTRLTVL.

This clonotype was seen a few times. The CDR3 spells CASRSTGREAFF. CDR3 nucleotide sequence: TGTGCCAGCAGGTCAACAGGGCGAGAAGCTTTCTTT. The V and J genes are TRBV12-3 or TRBV12-4 and TRBJ1-1; TRBD1 is a possible D gene (6 bases). Between the trimmed V and J ends, which lost 6 bases and 8 bases, there was a span of 13 bases. The CDR3 is 12 amino acids.

In this sample, this clonotype turned up a few times. The chain carries TRBV28 and TRBJ2-1, with 10 bases fitting TRBD1. V lost 5 bases to trimming and J lost 4 bases; unmatched junction nucleotides: 5. From germline, CDR1 is MDHEN and CDR2 SYDVKM. The CDR3 length is 15 residues. This CDR3 is CASSRQGASYNEQFF. In DNA form, the CDR3 reads TGTGCCAGCAGTCGACAGGGGGCTTCATACAATGAGCAGTTCTTC.